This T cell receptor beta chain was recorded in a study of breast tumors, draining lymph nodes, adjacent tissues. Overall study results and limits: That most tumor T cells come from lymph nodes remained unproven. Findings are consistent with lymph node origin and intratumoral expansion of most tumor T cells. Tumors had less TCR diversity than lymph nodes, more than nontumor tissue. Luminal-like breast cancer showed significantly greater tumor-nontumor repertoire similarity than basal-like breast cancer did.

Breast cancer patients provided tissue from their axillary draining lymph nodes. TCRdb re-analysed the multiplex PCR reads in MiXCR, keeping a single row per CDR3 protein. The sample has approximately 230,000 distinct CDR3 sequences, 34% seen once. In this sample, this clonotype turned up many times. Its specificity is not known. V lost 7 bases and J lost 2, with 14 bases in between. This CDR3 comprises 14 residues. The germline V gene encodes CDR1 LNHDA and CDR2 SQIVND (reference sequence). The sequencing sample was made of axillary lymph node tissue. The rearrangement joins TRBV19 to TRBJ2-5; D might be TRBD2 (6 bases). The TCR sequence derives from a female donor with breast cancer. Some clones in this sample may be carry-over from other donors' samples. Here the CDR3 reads CASNRPGAQETQYF. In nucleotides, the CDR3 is TGTGCCAGTAACCGCCCGGGAGCACAAGAGACCCAGTACTTC. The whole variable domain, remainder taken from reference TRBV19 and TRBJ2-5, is DGGITQSPKYLFRKEGQNVTLSCEQNLNHDAMYWYRQDPGQGLRLIYYSQIVNDFQKGDIAEGYSVSREKKESFPLTVTSAQKNPTAFYLCASNRPGAQETQYFGPGTRLLVL.